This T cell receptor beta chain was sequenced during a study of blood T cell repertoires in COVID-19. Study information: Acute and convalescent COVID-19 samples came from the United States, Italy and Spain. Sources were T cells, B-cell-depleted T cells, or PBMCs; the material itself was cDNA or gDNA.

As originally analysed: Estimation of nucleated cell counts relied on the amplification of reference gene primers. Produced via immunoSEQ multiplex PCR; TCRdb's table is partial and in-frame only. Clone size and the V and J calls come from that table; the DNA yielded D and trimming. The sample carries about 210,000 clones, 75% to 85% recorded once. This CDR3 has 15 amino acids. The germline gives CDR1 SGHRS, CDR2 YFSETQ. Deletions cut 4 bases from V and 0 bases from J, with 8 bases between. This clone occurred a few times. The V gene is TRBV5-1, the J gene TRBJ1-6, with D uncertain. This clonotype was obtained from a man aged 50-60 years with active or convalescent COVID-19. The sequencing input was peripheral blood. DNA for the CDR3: TGCGCCAGCAGCCCGTTGAGCTCCTATAATTCACCCCTCCACTTT. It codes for CASSPLSSYNSPLHF. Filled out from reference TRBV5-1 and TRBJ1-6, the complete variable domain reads KAGVTQTPRYLIKTRGQQVTLSCSPISGHRSVSWYQQTPGQGLQFLFEYFSETQRNKGNFPGRFSGRQFSNSRSEMNVSTLELGDSALYLCASSPLSSYNSPLHFGNGTRLTVT.